These T cell receptor beta chains were read from a single sample in a study of shared clonotypes between healthy human individuals. Data came from immunoSEQ multiplex PCR; TCRdb stores just in-frame clones and leaves some out. The sample has about 820,000 clones, 92% seen once. Input material: naive CD8+ T cells sorted from blood. All receptors derive from a man under 40 in good health. Each CDR3 is given with its conserved first and last residue. The order of the fields is clone size, D gene, V gene, J gene, CDR3 DNA, CDR3 protein. A D gene is named only where the DNA matches it firmly. Clone size is not always given. Where it is, it says once, few, many or a class for expanded clones.

abundance: once; d_gene: TRBD2; v_gene: TRBV5-8; j_gene: TRBJ2-1; CDR3nt: TGTGCCAGCAGCCATCCCCGGGAGGCGGTAGATGAGCAGTTCTTC; CDR3aa: CASSHPREAVDEQFF
abundance: NA; d_gene: TRBD1; v_gene: TRBV29-1; j_gene: TRBJ2-7; CDR3nt: TGCAGCGTGCCCGGGACAGGGCTCGACGAGCAGTACTTC; CDR3aa: CSVPGTGLDEQYF
abundance: NA; d_gene: NA; v_gene: TRBV5-4; j_gene: TRBJ1-1; CDR3nt: TGTACCAGCAGCCCGGGAGCTTTCTTT; CDR3aa: CTSSPGAFF
abundance: NA; d_gene: TRBD2; v_gene: TRBV5-1; j_gene: TRBJ2-5; CDR3nt: TGCGCCAGCAGCTTGGCCAGGCCAGTCGGACTAGGAGCACAAGAGACCCAGTACTTC; CDR3aa: CASSLARPVGLGAQETQYF
abundance: NA; d_gene: NA; v_gene: TRBV19; j_gene: TRBJ2-1; CDR3nt: TGTGCCAGTAGCAGCCGGGCCCTCGGCGGTGAGCAGTTCTTC; CDR3aa: CASSSRALGGEQFF
abundance: NA; d_gene: NA; v_gene: TRBV6-5; j_gene: TRBJ1-4; CDR3nt: TGTGCCAGCAGTTACCGGGGGTCGGCCCTTAATGAAAAACTGTTTTTT; CDR3aa: CASSYRGSALNEKLFF
abundance: NA; d_gene: NA; v_gene: TRBV4-2; j_gene: TRBJ2-3; CDR3nt: TGTGCCAGCAGCCAAACACGGCTGGGAAGTAAGGATACGCAGTATTTT; CDR3aa: CASSQTRLGSKDTQYF
abundance: NA; d_gene: NA; v_gene: TRBV7-8; j_gene: TRBJ2-7; CDR3nt: TGTGCCAGCAGCCCTCCGGGCCCCTACGAGCAGTACTTC; CDR3aa: CASSPPGPYEQYF
abundance: once; d_gene: TRBD1; v_gene: TRBV15; j_gene: TRBJ2-1; CDR3nt: TGTGCCACCTCGGGCCCGGGACAGGGCAATGAGCAGTTCTTC; CDR3aa: CATSGPGQGNEQFF
abundance: NA; d_gene: NA; v_gene: TRBV14; j_gene: TRBJ1-5; CDR3nt: TGTGCCAGCAGCCAAGGAGGGAATCAGCCCCAGCATTTT; CDR3aa: CASSQGGNQPQHF
abundance: NA; d_gene: NA; v_gene: TRBV10-3; j_gene: TRBJ2-7; CDR3nt: TGTGCCATCAGCCCCCTAGGAGCCCACGAGCAGTACTTC; CDR3aa: CAISPLGAHEQYF
abundance: NA; d_gene: NA; v_gene: TRBV6-5; j_gene: TRBJ2-3; CDR3nt: TGTGCCAGCAGTTACCGGCGGGTTGATCCAGATACGCAGTATTTT; CDR3aa: CASSYRRVDPDTQYF
abundance: NA; d_gene: TRBD2; v_gene: TRBV4-1; j_gene: TRBJ2-2; CDR3nt: TGCGCCAGCAGCCAAGATGGGGCTAGCGGGAGGGCGAGGGGGGAGCTGTTTTTT; CDR3aa: CASSQDGASGRARGELFF
abundance: NA; d_gene: NA; v_gene: TRBV6-5; j_gene: TRBJ1-3; CDR3nt: TGTGCCAGCAGTGGCCTCAGACTCTCTGGAAACACCATATATTTT; CDR3aa: CASSGLRLSGNTIYF
abundance: NA; d_gene: NA; v_gene: TRBV19; j_gene: TRBJ2-7; CDR3nt: TGTGCCAGTAGTTTGAGAGCCCCCTACGAGCAGTACTTC; CDR3aa: CASSLRAPYEQYF
abundance: NA; d_gene: TRBD2; v_gene: TRBV4-1; j_gene: TRBJ2-7; CDR3nt: TGCGCCAGCAGCCAAGTCCTAGCGGGAGGGCCCTACGAGCAGTACTTC; CDR3aa: CASSQVLAGGPYEQYF
abundance: NA; d_gene: TRBD2; v_gene: TRBV27; j_gene: TRBJ2-1; CDR3nt: TGTGCCAGCAGCCGGACTAGCGGGAGGACGGATGAGCAGTTCTTC; CDR3aa: CASSRTSGRTDEQFF
abundance: NA; d_gene: TRBD2; v_gene: TRBV28; j_gene: TRBJ2-7; CDR3nt: TGTGCCAGCAGTTTACGCGGCGGGAGTTTCTACGAGCAGTACTTC; CDR3aa: CASSLRGGSFYEQYF
abundance: once; d_gene: NA; v_gene: TRBV19; j_gene: TRBJ2-3; CDR3nt: TGTGCCAGTAGTCCCCCAGGTGAAGCAGATACGCAGTATTTT; CDR3aa: CASSPPGEADTQYF
abundance: NA; d_gene: NA; v_gene: TRBV6-1; j_gene: TRBJ2-7; CDR3nt: TGTGCCAGCAGTGAATCCGCCTCGCGCCCAGGTACCGACGAGCAGTACTTC; CDR3aa: CASSESASRPGTDEQYF
abundance: NA; d_gene: NA; v_gene: TRBV27; j_gene: TRBJ2-5; CDR3nt: TGTGCCAGCAGGGAACTCGGGATGAGTGAAGAGACCCAGTACTTC; CDR3aa: CASRELGMSEETQYF
abundance: once; d_gene: TRBD2; v_gene: TRBV2; j_gene: TRBJ2-7; CDR3nt: TGTGCCAGCAGTGCCGGGACTAGCGGGAGAAGCGGCGAGCAGTACTTC; CDR3aa: CASSAGTSGRSGEQYF
abundance: NA; d_gene: NA; v_gene: TRBV27; j_gene: TRBJ1-1; CDR3nt: TGTGCCAGCAGTGTCGGCACTGAAGCTTTCTTT; CDR3aa: CASSVGTEAFF
abundance: NA; d_gene: NA; v_gene: TRBV5-4; j_gene: TRBJ2-6; CDR3nt: TGTGCCAGCAGCTCCCCGATGGAGGGGGCTGGGGCCAACGTCCTGACTTTC; CDR3aa: CASSSPMEGAGANVLTF
abundance: NA; d_gene: NA; v_gene: TRBV5-1; j_gene: TRBJ2-3; CDR3nt: TGCGCCAGCAGCTTACGAGGGGCGGGAGATACGCAGTATTTT; CDR3aa: CASSLRGAGDTQYF
abundance: once; d_gene: NA; v_gene: TRBV12-5; j_gene: TRBJ1-1; CDR3nt: TGTGCTAGTGGTTTGGTCGGCGGGACACCCGGGGAAGCTTTCTTT; CDR3aa: CASGLVGGTPGEAFF
abundance: NA; d_gene: TRBD2; v_gene: TRBV9; j_gene: TRBJ2-5; CDR3nt: TGTGCCAGCAGCGGACTAGCGGGAGGACAAGAGACCCAGTACTTC; CDR3aa: CASSGLAGGQETQYF
abundance: NA; d_gene: NA; v_gene: TRBV2; j_gene: TRBJ1-4; CDR3nt: TGTGCCAGCAGTGAAGAGCGCGACAGGTCAACTAATGAAAAACTGTTTTTT; CDR3aa: CASSEERDRSTNEKLFF
abundance: many; d_gene: NA; v_gene: TRBV5-1; j_gene: TRBJ1-5; CDR3nt: TGCGCCAGCAGCTCGACAGGAGGTAGCAATCAGCCCCAGCATTTT; CDR3aa: CASSSTGGSNQPQHF
abundance: NA; d_gene: NA; v_gene: TRBV30; j_gene: TRBJ2-1; CDR3nt: TGTGCCTGGAGGCTAGCGTTAAGCTCCTACAATGAGCAGTTCTTC; CDR3aa: CAWRLALSSYNEQFF
abundance: NA; d_gene: NA; v_gene: TRBV6-6; j_gene: TRBJ2-7; CDR3nt: TGTGCCAGCAGTACCCCGGGCTGGAGCGAGCAGTACTTC; CDR3aa: CASSTPGWSEQYF
abundance: NA; d_gene: TRBD1; v_gene: TRBV27; j_gene: TRBJ2-1; CDR3nt: TGTGCCTCGTCCGGGACAGGGTACAATGAGCAGTTCTTC; CDR3aa: CASSGTGYNEQFF
abundance: NA; d_gene: TRBD2; v_gene: TRBV7-6; j_gene: TRBJ2-3; CDR3nt: TGTGCCAGCAGCTTATACGGGAGGTCGGCGATGGGCCCCACCCAGTATTTT; CDR3aa: CASSLYGRSAMGPTQYF
abundance: NA; d_gene: TRBD2; v_gene: TRBV27; j_gene: TRBJ2-7; CDR3nt: TGTGCCAGCAGTTTATTGGGGACTAGCGGGAGCTACGAGCAGTACTTC; CDR3aa: CASSLLGTSGSYEQYF
abundance: NA; d_gene: NA; v_gene: TRBV5-4; j_gene: TRBJ2-7; CDR3nt: TGTGCCAGCAGCTTGAACCGAGGGTTACTCCCCTACGAGCAGTACTTC; CDR3aa: CASSLNRGLLPYEQYF
abundance: once; d_gene: NA; v_gene: TRBV6-6; j_gene: TRBJ2-7; CDR3nt: TGTGCCAGCACAGCCGTGAATAAAGTGGAGAGACGGCAGTACTTC; CDR3aa: CASTAVNKVERRQYF
abundance: NA; d_gene: NA; v_gene: TRBV9; j_gene: TRBJ2-1; CDR3nt: TGTGCCAGCAGCGGAGAACATAGTCCTGAGCAGTTCTTC; CDR3aa: CASSGEHSPEQFF
abundance: once; d_gene: TRBD2; v_gene: TRBV27; j_gene: TRBJ2-7; CDR3nt: TGTGCCAGCAGCCCTGTAACCGGGACTAGCGGGAGGTCTCGCTACGAGCAGTACTTC; CDR3aa: CASSPVTGTSGRSRYEQYF
abundance: NA; d_gene: TRBD1; v_gene: TRBV5-8; j_gene: TRBJ2-2; CDR3nt: TGTGCCAGCGAGGCAACTAGGGACAGGTTCACCGGGGAGCTGTTTTTT; CDR3aa: CASEATRDRFTGELFF
abundance: NA; d_gene: NA; v_gene: TRBV11-3; j_gene: TRBJ1-3; CDR3nt: TGTGCCAGCAGCCCCAGGACGAACTCTGGAAACACCATATATTTT; CDR3aa: CASSPRTNSGNTIYF
abundance: NA; d_gene: NA; v_gene: TRBV2; j_gene: TRBJ1-1; CDR3nt: TGTGCCAGGACTACAGAGAACACTGAAGCTTTCTTT; CDR3aa: CARTTENTEAFF
abundance: NA; d_gene: NA; v_gene: TRBV6-5; j_gene: TRBJ2-2; CDR3nt: TGTGCCAGCAACCAAGGTGGGGGGGAGCTGTTTTTT; CDR3aa: CASNQGGGELFF
abundance: NA; d_gene: TRBD2; v_gene: TRBV7-9; j_gene: TRBJ2-1; CDR3nt: TGTGCCAGCAGCTTAATAGCGGGCCAGTACAATGAGCAGTTCTTC; CDR3aa: CASSLIAGQYNEQFF
abundance: NA; d_gene: NA; v_gene: TRBV6-6; j_gene: TRBJ1-5; CDR3nt: TGTGCCAGCAGTTACTCCCGCTTCTTGCCCCAGCATTTT; CDR3aa: CASSYSRFLPQHF
abundance: NA; d_gene: TRBD2; v_gene: TRBV18; j_gene: TRBJ2-5; CDR3nt: TGTGCCAGCTCACCACGTCTACAGCGGGAGTCCCAAGAGACCCAGTACTTC; CDR3aa: CASSPRLQRESQETQYF
abundance: NA; d_gene: TRBD2; v_gene: TRBV5-1; j_gene: TRBJ2-1; CDR3nt: TGCGCCAGCAGCTTGGAACTAGCGGGAGGTTCTTACAATGAGCAGTTCTTC; CDR3aa: CASSLELAGGSYNEQFF
abundance: NA; d_gene: NA; v_gene: TRBV6-5; j_gene: TRBJ1-1; CDR3nt: TGTGCCAGCAGTTACTACAGTCAGAACACTGAAGCTTTCTTT; CDR3aa: CASSYYSQNTEAFF
abundance: NA; d_gene: NA; v_gene: TRBV5-6; j_gene: TRBJ2-2; CDR3nt: TGTGCCAGCAACCACCGCCTTAGTAGCGGTAATGGCGGGGAGCTGTTTTTT; CDR3aa: CASNHRLSSGNGGELFF
abundance: NA; d_gene: NA; v_gene: TRBV9; j_gene: TRBJ2-1; CDR3nt: TGTGCCAGCAGCGTAGGACCAATTCAGACTTTAGGCGAACAGGGACCCTACAATGAGCAGTTCTTC; CDR3aa: CASSVGPIQTLGEQGPYNEQFF
abundance: NA; d_gene: TRBD1; v_gene: TRBV2; j_gene: TRBJ2-1; CDR3nt: TGTGCCACCTGGACAGGGCGGAATGAGCAGTTCTTC; CDR3aa: CATWTGRNEQFF
abundance: NA; d_gene: NA; v_gene: TRBV6-1; j_gene: TRBJ1-5; CDR3nt: TGTGCCAGCACCAGCCGACAGGTACCAAATCAGCCCCAGCATTTT; CDR3aa: CASTSRQVPNQPQHF
abundance: NA; d_gene: NA; v_gene: TRBV6-1; j_gene: TRBJ1-1; CDR3nt: TGTGCCAGCAGTGAACTGAGCATGAACACTGAAGCTTTCTTT; CDR3aa: CASSELSMNTEAFF
abundance: NA; d_gene: NA; v_gene: TRBV4-3; j_gene: TRBJ1-2; CDR3nt: TGCGCCAGCAGCCAAGAGCAGGGGAACTATGGCTACACCTTC; CDR3aa: CASSQEQGNYGYTF
abundance: medium-sized; d_gene: TRBD2; v_gene: TRBV7-9; j_gene: TRBJ2-1; CDR3nt: TGTGCCAGCAGCTTATACTTAGCGGGTAACAATGAGCAGTTCTTC; CDR3aa: CASSLYLAGNNEQFF
abundance: NA; d_gene: TRBD2; v_gene: TRBV7-2; j_gene: TRBJ2-3; CDR3nt: TGTGCCAGCAGCCCGGGTCATGATTTAGCGGGAGGGCCTTTAGGTACGCAGTATTTT; CDR3aa: CASSPGHDLAGGPLGTQYF
abundance: NA; d_gene: TRBD1; v_gene: TRBV28; j_gene: TRBJ2-2; CDR3nt: TGTGCCAGCAGTTTATCCCCGGGACAGATCGCGAACACCGGGGAGCTGTTTTTT; CDR3aa: CASSLSPGQIANTGELFF
abundance: NA; d_gene: TRBD1; v_gene: TRBV7-9; j_gene: TRBJ1-4; CDR3nt: TGTGCCAGCAATACTAACTCCGGGACAGGGGATGAAAAACTGTTTTTT; CDR3aa: CASNTNSGTGDEKLFF
abundance: NA; d_gene: NA; v_gene: TRBV7-9; j_gene: TRBJ2-7; CDR3nt: TGTGCCAGCAGCTCTCAACTAGCAGGGTCCTACGAGCAGTACTTC; CDR3aa: CASSSQLAGSYEQYF
abundance: NA; d_gene: TRBD1; v_gene: TRBV10-2; j_gene: TRBJ1-4; CDR3nt: TGCGCCAGAAGGACAGGGGAATCGACTAATGAAAAACTGTTTTTT; CDR3aa: CARRTGESTNEKLFF